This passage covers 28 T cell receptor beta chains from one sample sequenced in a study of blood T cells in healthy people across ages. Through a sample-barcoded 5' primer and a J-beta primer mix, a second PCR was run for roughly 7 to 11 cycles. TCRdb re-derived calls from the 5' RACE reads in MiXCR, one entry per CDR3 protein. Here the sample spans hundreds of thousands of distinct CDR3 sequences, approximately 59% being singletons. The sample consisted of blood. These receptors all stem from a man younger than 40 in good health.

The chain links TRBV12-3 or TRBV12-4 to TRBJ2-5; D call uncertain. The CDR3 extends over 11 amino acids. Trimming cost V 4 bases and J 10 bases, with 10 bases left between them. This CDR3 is CASSSEANQYF. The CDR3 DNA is TGTGCCAGCAGTTCGGAAGCTAACCAGTACTTC.

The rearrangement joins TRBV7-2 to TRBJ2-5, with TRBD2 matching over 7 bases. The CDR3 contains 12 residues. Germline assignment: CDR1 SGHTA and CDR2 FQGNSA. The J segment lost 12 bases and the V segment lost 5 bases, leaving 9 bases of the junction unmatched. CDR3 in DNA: TGTGCCAGCAGCCGTGAAGGGAGCGGGGAGTACTTC. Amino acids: CASSREGSGEYF.

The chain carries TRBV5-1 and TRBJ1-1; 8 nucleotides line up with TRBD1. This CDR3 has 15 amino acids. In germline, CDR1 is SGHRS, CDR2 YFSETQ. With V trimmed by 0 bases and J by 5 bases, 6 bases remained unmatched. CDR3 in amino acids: CASSLVPGGDTEAFF. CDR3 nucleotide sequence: TGCGCCAGCAGCTTGGTGCCAGGGGGCGATACTGAAGCTTTCTTT.

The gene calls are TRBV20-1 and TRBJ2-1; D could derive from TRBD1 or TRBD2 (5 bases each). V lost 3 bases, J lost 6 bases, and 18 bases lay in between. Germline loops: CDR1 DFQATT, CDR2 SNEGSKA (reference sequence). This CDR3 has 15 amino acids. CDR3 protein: CSASQVRDGGNEQFF. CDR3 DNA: TGCAGTGCTAGCCAGGTCCGTGATGGGGGCAATGAGCAGTTCTTC.

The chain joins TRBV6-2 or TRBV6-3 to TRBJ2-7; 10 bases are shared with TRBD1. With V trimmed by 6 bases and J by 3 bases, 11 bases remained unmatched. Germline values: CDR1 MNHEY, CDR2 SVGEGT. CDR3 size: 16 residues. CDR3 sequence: CASSFTPGQGYYEQYF. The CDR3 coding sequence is TGTGCCAGCAGCTTCACTCCGGGACAGGGGTACTACGAGCAGTACTTC.

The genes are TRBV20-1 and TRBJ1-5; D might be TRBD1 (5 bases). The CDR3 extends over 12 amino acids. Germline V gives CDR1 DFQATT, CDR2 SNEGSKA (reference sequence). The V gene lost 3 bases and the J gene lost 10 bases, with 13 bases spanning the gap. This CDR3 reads CSASLTQGPQHF. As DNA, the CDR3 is TGCAGTGCTAGTCTAACTCAGGGTCCCCAGCATTTT.

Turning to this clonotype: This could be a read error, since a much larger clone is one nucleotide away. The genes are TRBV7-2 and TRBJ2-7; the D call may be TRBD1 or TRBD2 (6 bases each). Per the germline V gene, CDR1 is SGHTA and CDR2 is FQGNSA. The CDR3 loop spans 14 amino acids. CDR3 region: CASSVADSYYEQYF. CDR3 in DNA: TGTGCCAGCAGCGTAGCGGACAGTTACTACGAGCAGTACTTC.

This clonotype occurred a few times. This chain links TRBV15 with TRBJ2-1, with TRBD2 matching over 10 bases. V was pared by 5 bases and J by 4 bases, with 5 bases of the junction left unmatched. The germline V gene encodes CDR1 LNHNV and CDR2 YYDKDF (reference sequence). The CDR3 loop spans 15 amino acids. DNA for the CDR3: TGTGCCACCAGCCCGGGACTAGCGAAATACAATGAGCAGTTCTTC. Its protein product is CATSPGLAKYNEQFF.

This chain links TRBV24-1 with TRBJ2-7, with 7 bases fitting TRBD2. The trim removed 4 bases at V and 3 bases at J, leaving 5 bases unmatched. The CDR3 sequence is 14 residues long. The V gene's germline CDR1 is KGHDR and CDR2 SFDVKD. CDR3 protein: CATSETGRRYEQYF. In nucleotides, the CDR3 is TGTGCCACCAGTGAAACCGGGAGGCGCTACGAGCAGTACTTC.

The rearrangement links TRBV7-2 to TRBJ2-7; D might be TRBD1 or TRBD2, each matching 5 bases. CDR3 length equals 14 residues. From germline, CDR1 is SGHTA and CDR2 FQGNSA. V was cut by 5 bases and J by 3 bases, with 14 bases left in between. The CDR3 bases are TGTGCCAGCAGCCATCGGGACCGAGACTACGAGCAGTACTTC. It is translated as CASSHRDRDYEQYF.

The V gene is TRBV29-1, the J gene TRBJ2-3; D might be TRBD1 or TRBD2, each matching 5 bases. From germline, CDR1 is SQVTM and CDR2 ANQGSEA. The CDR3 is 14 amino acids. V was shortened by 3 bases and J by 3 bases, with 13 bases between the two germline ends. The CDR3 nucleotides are TGCAGCGTTGACGGGGCTGGGGTAACAGATACGCAGTATTTT. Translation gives CSVDGAGVTDTQYF.

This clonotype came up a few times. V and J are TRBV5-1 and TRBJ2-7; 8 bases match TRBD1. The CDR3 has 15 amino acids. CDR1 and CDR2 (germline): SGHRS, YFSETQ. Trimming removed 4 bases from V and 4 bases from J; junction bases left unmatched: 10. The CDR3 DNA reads TGCGCCAGCAGCCCAACAGGGGGACCACTTTACGAGCAGTACTTC. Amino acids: CASSPTGGPLYEQYF.

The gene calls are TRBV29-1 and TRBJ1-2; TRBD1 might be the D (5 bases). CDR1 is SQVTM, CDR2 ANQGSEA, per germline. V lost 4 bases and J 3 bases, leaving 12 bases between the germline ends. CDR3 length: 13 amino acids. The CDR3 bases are TGCAGCGTTGTTCAGGGATGGGACTATGGCTACACCTTC. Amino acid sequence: CSVVQGWDYGYTF. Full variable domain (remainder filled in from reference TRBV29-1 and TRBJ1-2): SAVISQKPSRDICQRGTSLTIQCQVDSQVTMMFWYRQQPGQSLTLIATANQGSEATYESGFVIDKFPISRPNLTFSTLTVSNMSPEDSSIYLCSVVQGWDYGYTFGSGTRLTVV.

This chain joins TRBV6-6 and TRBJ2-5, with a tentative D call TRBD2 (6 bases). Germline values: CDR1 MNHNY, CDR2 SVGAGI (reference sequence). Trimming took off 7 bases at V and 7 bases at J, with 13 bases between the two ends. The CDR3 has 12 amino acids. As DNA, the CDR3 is TGTGCCAGCACCCTAGTGGAGGGGACCCAGTACTTC. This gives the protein CASTLVEGTQYF.

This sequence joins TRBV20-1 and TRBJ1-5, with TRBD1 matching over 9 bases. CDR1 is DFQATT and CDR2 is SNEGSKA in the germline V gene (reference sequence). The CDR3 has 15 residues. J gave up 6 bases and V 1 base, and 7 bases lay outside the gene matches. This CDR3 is CSARGLGQGGQPQHF. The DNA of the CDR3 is TGCAGTGCTAGAGGTTTGGGACAGGGTGGTCAGCCCCAGCATTTT.

The CDR3 here is CASSSGGDNYGYTF. CDR3 nucleotides: TGTGCCAGCAGCTCCGGGGGGGATAACTATGGCTACACCTTC. V and J are TRBV5-6 and TRBJ1-2, with D possibly being TRBD1 (5 bases). The germline V and J ends were trimmed by 3 bases and 1 base, with 10 bases remaining between them. CDR3 length: 14 residues. Looked up from germline, CDR1 is SGHDT and CDR2 is YYEEEE.

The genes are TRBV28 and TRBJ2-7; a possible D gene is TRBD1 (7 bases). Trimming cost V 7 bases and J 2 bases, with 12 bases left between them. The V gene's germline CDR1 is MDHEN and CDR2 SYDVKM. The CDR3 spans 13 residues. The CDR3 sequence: CASNQGGTYEQYF. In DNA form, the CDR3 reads TGTGCCAGCAACCAGGGGGGTACCTACGAGCAGTACTTC.

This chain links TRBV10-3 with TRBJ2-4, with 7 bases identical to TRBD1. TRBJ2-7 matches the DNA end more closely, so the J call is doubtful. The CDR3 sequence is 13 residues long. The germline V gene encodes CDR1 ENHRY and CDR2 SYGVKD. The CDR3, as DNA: TGTGCCATCAGGGTAACAGGGGCCTACGAGCAGTACTTC. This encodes CAIRVTGAYEQYF.

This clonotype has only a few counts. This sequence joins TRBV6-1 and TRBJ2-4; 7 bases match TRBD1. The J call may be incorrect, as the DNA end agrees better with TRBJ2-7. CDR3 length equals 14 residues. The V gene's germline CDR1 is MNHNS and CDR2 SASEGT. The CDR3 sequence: CASSEWTGSYEQYF. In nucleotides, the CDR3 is TGTGCCAGCAGTGAGTGGACAGGTTCCTACGAGCAGTACTTC.

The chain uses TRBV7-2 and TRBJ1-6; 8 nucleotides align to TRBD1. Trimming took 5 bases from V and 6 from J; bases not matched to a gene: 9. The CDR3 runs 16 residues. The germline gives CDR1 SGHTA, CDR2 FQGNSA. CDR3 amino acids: CASSTRTGQSNSPLHF. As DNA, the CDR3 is TGTGCCAGCAGCACTCGGACAGGGCAGAGTAATTCACCCCTCCACTTT.

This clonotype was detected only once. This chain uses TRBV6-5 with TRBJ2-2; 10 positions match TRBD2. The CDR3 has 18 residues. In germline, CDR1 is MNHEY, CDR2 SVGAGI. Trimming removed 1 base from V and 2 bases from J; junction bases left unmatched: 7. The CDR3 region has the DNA TGTGCCAGCAGTTACTTAACTCCTAGCGGGGGTAACACCGGGGAGCTGTTTTTT. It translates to CASSYLTPSGGNTGELFF.

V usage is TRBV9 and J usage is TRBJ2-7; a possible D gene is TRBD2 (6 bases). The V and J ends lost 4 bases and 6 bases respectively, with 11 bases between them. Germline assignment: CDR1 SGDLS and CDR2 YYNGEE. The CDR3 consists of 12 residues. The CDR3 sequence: CASSTDGGEQYF. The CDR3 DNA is TGTGCCAGCAGCACCGACGGGGGCGAGCAGTACTTC. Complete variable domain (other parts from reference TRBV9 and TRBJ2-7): DSGVTQTPKHLITATGQRVTLRCSPRSGDLSVYWYQQSLDQGLQFLIQYYNGEERAKGNILERFSAQQFPDLHSELNLSSLELGDSALYFCASSTDGGEQYFGPGTRLTVT.

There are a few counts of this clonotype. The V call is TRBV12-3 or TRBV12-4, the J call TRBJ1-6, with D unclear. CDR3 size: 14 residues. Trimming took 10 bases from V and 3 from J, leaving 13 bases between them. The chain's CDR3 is CATRADNYNSPLHF. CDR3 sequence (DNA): TGTGCCACCCGGGCCGACAACTATAATTCACCCCTCCACTTT.

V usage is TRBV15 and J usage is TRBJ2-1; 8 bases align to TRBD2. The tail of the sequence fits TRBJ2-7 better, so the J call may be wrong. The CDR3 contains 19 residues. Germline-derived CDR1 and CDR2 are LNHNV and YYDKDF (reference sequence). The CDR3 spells CATSRDKGLGGKIYNEQYF. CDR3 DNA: TGTGCCACCAGCAGAGATAAGGGACTAGGGGGGAAGATCTACAATGAGCAGTACTTC.

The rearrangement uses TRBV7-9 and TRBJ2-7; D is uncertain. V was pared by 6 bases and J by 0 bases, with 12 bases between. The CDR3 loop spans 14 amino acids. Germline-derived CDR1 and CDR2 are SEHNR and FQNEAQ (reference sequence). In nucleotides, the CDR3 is TGTGCCAGCAGTACACGGACCACCTCCTACGAGCAGTACTTC. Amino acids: CASSTRTTSYEQYF.

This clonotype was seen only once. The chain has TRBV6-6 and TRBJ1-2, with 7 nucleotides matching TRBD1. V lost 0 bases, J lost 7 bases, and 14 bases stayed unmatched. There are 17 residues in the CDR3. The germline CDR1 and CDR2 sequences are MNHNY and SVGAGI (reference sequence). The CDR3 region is CASSYSVGQTREGGYTF. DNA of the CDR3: TGTGCCAGCAGTTACTCTGTGGGACAGACCCGGGAAGGTGGCTACACCTTC.

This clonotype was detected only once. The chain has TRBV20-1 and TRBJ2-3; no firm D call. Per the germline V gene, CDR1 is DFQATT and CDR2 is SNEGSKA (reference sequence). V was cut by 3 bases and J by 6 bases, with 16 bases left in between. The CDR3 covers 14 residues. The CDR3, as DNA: TGCAGTGCTAGTTTCGCCCAATTGGGGGATACGCAGTATTTT. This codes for CSASFAQLGDTQYF.

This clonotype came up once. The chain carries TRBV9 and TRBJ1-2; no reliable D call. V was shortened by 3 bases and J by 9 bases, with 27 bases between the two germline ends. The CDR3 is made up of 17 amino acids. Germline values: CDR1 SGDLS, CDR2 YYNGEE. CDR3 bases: TGTGCCAGCAGCGCAAATGGCGGCGATTCCGGCCTTTATAGCTACACCTTC. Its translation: CASSANGGDSGLYSYTF.